This T cell receptor (beta chain) was found in a study of blood T cell repertoires in COVID-19. Looking at the study overall: Donors in the United States, Italy and Spain gave samples during acute or convalescent COVID-19. T cells, B-cell-depleted T cells, or PBMCs supplied cDNA or gDNA.

The ends were cut back, 1 base at V and 0 bases at J, with 9 bases in the middle. The germline CDR1 and CDR2 sequences are SEHNR and FQNEAQ (reference sequence). CDR3 length equals 16 residues. Categorization into cohorts depended on clinical history that participants reported. Sequencing was performed with immunoSEQ multiplex PCR; in TCRdb, only in-frame clones are kept and a portion is missing. Seen here are more than 250,000 clones, under 95% observed once, and the top ten hold less than 20%. This sequence originates from a woman in her 30s who had recovered from COVID-19. The chain joins TRBV7-9 to TRBJ1-4; D is unclear. Sequencing was carried out using PBMCs or T cells enriched from blood (not recorded which). CDR3 loop: CASSLGRTATNEKLFF. CDR3 nucleotide sequence: TGTGCCAGCAGCTTAGGCAGAACCGCAACTAATGAAAAACTGTTTTTT.